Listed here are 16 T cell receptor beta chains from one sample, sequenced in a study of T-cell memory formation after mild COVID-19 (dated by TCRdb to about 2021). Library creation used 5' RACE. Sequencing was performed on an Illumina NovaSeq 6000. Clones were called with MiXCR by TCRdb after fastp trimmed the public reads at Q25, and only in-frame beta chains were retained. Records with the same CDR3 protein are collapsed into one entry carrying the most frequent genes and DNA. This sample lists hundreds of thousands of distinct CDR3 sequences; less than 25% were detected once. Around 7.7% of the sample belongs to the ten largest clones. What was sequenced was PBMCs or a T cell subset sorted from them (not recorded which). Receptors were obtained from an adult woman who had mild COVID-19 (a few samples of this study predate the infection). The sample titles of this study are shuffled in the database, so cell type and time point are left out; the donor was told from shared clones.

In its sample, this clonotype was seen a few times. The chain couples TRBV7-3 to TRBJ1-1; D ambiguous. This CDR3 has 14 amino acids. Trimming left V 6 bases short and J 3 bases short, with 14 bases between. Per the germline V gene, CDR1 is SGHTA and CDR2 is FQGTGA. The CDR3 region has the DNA TGTGCCAGCAGGCCAGAGGGTAGGGACACTGAAGCTTTCTTT. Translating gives CASRPEGRDTEAFF. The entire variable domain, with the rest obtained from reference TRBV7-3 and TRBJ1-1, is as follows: GAGVSQTPSNKVTEKGKYVELRCDPISGHTALYWYRQSLGQGPEFLIYFQGTGAADDSGLPNDRFFAVRPEGSVSTLKIQRTERGDSAVYLCASRPEGRDTEAFFGQGTRLTVV.

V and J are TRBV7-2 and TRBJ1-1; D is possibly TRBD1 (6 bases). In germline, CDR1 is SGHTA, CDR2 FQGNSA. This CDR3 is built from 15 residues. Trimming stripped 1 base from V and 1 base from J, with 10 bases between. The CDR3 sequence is CASSLGSRGNTEAFF. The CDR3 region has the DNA TGTGCCAGCAGCTTAGGATCCAGGGGGAACACTGAAGCTTTCTTT. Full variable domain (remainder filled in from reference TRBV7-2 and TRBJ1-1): GAGVSQSPSNKVTEKGKDVELRCDPISGHTALYWYRQSLGQGLEFLIYFQGNSAPDKSGLPSDRFSAERTGGSVSTLTIQRTQQEDSAVYLCASSLGSRGNTEAFFGQGTRLTVV.

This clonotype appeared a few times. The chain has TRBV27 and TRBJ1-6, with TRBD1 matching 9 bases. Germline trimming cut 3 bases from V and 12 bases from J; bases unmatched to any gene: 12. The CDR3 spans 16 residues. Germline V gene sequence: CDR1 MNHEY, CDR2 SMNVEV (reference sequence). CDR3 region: CASSFTGGGGREPLHF. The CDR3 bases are TGTGCCAGCAGTTTTACAGGGGGCGGTGGTCGCGAACCCCTCCACTTT.

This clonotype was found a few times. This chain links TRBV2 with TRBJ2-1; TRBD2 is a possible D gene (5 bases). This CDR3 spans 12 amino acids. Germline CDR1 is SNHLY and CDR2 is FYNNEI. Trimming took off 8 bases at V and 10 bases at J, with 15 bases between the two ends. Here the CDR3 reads CASRLEGDEQFF. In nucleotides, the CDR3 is TGTGCCAGCCGACTCGAGGGTGACGAGCAGTTCTTC.

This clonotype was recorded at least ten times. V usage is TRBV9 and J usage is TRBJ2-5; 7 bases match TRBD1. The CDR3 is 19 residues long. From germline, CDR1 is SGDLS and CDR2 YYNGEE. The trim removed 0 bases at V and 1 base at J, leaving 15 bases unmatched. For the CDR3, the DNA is TGTGCCAGCAGCGTAGCTACTACGGGTATGAGGGGGCGCCAAGAGACCCAGTACTTC. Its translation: CASSVATTGMRGRQETQYF.

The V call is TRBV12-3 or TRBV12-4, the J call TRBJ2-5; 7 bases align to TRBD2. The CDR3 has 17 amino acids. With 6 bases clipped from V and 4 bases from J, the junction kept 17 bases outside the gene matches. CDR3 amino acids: CASSPSPLAKGLETQYF. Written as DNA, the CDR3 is TGTGCCAGCAGCCCTAGCCCACTAGCGAAGGGGTTAGAGACCCAGTACTTC.

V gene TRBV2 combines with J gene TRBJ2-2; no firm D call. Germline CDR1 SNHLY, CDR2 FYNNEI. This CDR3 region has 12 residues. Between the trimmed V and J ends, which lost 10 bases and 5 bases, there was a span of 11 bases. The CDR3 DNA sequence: TGTGCCACCTCAGTGGCAACCGGGGAGCTGTTTTTT. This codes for CATSVATGELFF.

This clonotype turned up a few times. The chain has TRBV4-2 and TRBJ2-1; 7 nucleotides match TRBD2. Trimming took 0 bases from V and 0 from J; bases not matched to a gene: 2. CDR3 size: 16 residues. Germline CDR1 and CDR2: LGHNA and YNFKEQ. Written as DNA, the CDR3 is TGTGCCAGCAGCCAAGAAAGCGGGAACTCCTACAATGAGCAGTTCTTC. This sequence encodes CASSQESGNSYNEQFF.

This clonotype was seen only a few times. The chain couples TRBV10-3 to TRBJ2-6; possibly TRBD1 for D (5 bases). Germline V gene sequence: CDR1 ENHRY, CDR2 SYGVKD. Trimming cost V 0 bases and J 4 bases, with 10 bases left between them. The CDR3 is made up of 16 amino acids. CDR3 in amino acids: CAISESEQAGANVLTF. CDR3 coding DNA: TGTGCCATCAGTGAGTCCGAACAGGCCGGGGCCAACGTCCTGACTTTC.

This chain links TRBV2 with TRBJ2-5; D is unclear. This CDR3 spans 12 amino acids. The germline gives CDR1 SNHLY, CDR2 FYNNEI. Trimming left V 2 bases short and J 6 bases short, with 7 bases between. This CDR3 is CASSESRQTQYF. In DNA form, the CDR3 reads TGTGCCAGCAGTGAATCTAGGCAGACCCAGTACTTC.

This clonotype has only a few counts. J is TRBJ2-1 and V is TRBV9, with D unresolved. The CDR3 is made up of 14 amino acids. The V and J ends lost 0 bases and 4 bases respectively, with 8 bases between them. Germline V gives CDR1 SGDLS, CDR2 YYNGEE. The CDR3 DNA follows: TGTGCCAGCAGCGTAGGTTCCGGTTACAATGAGCAGTTCTTC. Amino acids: CASSVGSGYNEQFF.

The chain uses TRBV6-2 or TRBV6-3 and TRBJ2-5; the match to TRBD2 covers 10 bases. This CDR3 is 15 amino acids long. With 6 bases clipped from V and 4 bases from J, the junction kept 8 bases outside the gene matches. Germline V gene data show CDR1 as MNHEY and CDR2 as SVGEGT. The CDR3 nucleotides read TGTGCCAGCAGAGCCAGCGGGAGGGCCCCAGAGACCCAGTACTTC. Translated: CASRASGRAPETQYF.

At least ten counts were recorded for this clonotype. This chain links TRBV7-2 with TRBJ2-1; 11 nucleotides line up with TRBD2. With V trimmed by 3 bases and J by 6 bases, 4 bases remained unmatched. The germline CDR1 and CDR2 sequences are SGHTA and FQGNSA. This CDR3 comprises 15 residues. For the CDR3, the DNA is TGTGCCAGCAGCTTGTTCCTAGCGGGAGGCAATGAGCAGTTCTTC. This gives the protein CASSLFLAGGNEQFF. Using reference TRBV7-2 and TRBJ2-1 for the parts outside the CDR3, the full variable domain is GAGVSQSPSNKVTEKGKDVELRCDPISGHTALYWYRQSLGQGLEFLIYFQGNSAPDKSGLPSDRFSAERTGGSVSTLTIQRTQQEDSAVYLCASSLFLAGGNEQFFGPGTRLTVL.

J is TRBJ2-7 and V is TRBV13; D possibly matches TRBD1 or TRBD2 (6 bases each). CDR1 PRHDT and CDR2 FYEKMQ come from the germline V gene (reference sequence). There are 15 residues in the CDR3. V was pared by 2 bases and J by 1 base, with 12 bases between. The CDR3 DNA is TGTGCCAGCAGCTTAAAGCCGGGGGCGTCCTACGAGCAGTACTTC. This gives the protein CASSLKPGASYEQYF.

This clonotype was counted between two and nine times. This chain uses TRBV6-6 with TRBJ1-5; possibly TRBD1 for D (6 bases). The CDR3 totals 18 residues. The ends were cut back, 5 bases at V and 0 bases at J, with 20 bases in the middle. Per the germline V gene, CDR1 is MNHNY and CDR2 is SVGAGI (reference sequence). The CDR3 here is CASSRANRAPYSNQPQHF. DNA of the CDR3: TGTGCCAGCAGTCGAGCTAACAGGGCCCCGTATAGCAATCAGCCCCAGCATTTT.

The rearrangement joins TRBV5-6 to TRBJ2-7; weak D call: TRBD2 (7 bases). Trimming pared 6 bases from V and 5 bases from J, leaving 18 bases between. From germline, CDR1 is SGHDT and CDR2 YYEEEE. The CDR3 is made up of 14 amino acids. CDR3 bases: TGTGCCAGCACCAGGAGAGGGGGGGGAGACGAGCAGTACTTC. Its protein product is CASTRRGGGDEQYF.